The present entry profiles one T cell receptor beta chain with its context. As yet, its antigen is unknown. The authors reverse transcribed all of the isolated RNA, so sequencing captured expressed TCRB transcripts. Using immunoSEQ multiplex PCR, the repertoire was profiled, and TCRdb retains in-frame clones only, with some absent. The repertoire holds 300,000 to 350,000 clones, with 13% as singletons. This record comes from a study of beta chain features in type 1 diabetes. Whole-study results and caveats: Moderately but significantly shorter TCRB CDR3s were found in Type 1 diabetes patients in all four CD4+ subsets.

The CDR3 consists of 15 residues. V trimming: 5 bases; J trimming: 5 bases; junction bases outside the gene matches: 3. Germline V gives CDR1 SGHAT, CDR2 FQNNGV. The rearrangement uses TRBV11-2 and TRBJ2-1; TRBD2 matches at 13 bases. This receptor was identified in a woman younger than 35 with type 1 diabetes. Sequencing used naive CD4+ T cells from blood. CDR3 in DNA: TGTGCCAGCAGCCGGGGACTAGCGGGACACAATGAGCAGTTCTTC. It is translated as CASSRGLAGHNEQFF.